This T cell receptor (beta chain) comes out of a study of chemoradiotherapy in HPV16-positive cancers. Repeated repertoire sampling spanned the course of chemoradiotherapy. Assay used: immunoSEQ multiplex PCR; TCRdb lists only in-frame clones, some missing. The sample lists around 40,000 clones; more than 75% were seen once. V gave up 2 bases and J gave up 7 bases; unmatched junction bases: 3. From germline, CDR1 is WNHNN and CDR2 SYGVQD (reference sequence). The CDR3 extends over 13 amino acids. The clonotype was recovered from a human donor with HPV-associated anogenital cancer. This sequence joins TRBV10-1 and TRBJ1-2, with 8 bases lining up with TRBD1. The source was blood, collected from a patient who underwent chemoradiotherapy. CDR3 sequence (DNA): TGCGCCAGCAGTGAGGGACAGGGTGGTGGCTACACCTTC. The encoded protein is CASSEGQGGGYTF.